The sequence of this T cell receptor (beta chain) was determined in a study of shared clonotypes between healthy human individuals. This clone was counted once. Its antigen is unknown. Profiled with immunoSEQ multiplex PCR; TCRdb holds only in-frame clones, not every one. The table has roughly 700,000 clones, 90% seen once; the top ten hold 30% to 40%. Germline V gene sequence: CDR1 MGHRA, CDR2 YSYEKL. Trimming took off 0 bases at V and 8 bases at J, with 19 bases between the two ends. This CDR3 spans 16 amino acids. Study findings and constraints: Among the subsets, naive ones generally showed larger estimated richness than memory ones.

V usage is TRBV4-1 and J usage is TRBJ1-2; a possible D gene is TRBD1 (5 bases). Sample: memory CD8+ T cells from PBMCs. Subset here: CD45RO+ cells pooled with CCR7-negative TemRA cells. The receptor's source is a man younger than 35 in good health. Some clones in this sample may be carry-over from other donors' samples. CDR3 sequence reads: CASSQERGLRRDGYTF. The DNA for the CDR3 is TGCGCCAGCAGCCAAGAAAGAGGATTAAGGCGGGACGGCTACACCTTC.